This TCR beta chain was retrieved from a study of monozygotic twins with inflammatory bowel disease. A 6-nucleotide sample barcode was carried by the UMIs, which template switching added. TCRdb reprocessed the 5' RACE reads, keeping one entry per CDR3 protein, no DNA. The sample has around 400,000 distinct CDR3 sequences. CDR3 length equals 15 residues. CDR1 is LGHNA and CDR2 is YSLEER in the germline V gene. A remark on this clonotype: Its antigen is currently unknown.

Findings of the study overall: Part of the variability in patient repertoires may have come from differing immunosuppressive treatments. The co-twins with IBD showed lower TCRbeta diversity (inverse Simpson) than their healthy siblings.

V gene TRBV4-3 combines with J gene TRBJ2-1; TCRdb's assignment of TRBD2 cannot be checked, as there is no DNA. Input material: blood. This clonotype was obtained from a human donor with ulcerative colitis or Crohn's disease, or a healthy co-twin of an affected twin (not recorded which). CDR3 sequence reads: CASSQETSGSSMEFF.